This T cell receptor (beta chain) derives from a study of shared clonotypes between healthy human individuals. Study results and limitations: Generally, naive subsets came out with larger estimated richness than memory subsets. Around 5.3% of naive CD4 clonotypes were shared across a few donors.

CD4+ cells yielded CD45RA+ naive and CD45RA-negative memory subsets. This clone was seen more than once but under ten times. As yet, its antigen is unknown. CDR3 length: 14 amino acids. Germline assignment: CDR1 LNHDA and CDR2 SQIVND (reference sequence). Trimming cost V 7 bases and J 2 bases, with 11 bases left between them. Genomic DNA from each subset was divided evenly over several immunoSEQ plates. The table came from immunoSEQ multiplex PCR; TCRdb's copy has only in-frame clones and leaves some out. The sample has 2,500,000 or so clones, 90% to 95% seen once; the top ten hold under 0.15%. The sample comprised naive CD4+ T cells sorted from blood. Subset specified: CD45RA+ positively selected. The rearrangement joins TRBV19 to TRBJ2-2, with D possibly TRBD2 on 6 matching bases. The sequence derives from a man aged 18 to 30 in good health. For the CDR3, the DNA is TGTGCCAGTAAGGGCGGGGTCAACACCGGGGAGCTGTTTTTT. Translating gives CASKGGVNTGELFF. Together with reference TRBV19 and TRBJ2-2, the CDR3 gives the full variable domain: DGGITQSPKYLFRKEGQNVTLSCEQNLNHDAMYWYRQDPGQGLRLIYYSQIVNDFQKGDIAEGYSVSREKKESFPLTVTSAQKNPTAFYLCASKGGVNTGELFFGEGSRLTVL.